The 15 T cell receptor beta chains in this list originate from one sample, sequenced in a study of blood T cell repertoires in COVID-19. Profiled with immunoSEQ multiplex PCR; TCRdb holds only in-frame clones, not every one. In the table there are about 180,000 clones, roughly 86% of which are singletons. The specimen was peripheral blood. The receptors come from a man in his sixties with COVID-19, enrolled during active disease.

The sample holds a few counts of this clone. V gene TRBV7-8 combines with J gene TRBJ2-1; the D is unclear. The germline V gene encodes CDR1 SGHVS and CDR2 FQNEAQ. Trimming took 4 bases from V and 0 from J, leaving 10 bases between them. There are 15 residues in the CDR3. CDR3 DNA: TGTGCCAGCAGCTATAACCCCGGCTCCTACAATGAGCAGTTCTTC. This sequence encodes CASSYNPGSYNEQFF.

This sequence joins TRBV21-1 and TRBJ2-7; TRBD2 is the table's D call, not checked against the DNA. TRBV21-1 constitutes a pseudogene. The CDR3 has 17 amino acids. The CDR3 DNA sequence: TGTGCCAGCAGCAAAGAGTATACGGGAGCCACCTCCTACGAGCAGTACTTC. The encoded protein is CASSKEYTGATSYEQYF.

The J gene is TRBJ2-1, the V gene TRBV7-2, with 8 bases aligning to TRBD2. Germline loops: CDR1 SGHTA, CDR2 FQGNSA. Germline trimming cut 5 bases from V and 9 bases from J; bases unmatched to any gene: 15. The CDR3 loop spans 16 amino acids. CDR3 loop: CASSRLPSGSITEQFF. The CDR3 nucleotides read TGTGCCAGCAGCCGTCTTCCTAGCGGGTCTATCACTGAGCAGTTCTTC.

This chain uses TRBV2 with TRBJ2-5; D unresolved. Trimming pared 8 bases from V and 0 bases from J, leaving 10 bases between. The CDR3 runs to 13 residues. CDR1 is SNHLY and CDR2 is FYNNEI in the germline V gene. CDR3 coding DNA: TGTGCCAGCCTGCGTCTAAACCAAGAGACCCAGTACTTC. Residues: CASLRLNQETQYF.

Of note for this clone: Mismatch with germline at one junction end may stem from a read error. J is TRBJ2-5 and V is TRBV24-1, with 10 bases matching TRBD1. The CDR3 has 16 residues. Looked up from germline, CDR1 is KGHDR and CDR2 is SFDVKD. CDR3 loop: CATNDTGTGARETQYF. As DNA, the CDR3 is TGTGCCACCAATGATACCGGGACAGGGGCTCGAGAGACCCAGTACTTC.

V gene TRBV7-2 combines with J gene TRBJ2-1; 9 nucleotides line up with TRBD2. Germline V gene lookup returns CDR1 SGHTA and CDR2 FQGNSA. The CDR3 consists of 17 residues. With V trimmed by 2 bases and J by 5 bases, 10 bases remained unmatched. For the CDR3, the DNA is TGTGCCAGCAGCTTATCGGGGGCTAGCGGGGCGGACAATGAGCAGTTCTTC. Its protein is CASSLSGASGADNEQFF.

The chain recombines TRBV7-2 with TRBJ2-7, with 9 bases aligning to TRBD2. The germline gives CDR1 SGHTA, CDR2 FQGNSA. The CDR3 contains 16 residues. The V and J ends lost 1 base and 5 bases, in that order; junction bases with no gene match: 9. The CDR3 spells CASSLVFLAGGDEQYF. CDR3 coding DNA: TGTGCCAGCAGCTTAGTGTTCTTGGCGGGGGGGGACGAGCAGTACTTC.

CDR3 nucleotide sequence: TGTGCCAGTAGCCGAACGACCGACCGGGGTGGCCAGTACTTC. Residues: CASSRTTDRGGQYF. The chain joins TRBV19 to TRBJ2-5, with D perhaps matching TRBD2 (5 bases). V was pared by 6 bases and J by 10 bases, with 21 bases between. The CDR3 length is 14 residues. Germline CDR1 reads LNHDA; CDR2 reads SQIVND (reference sequence). Based on the CDR3 plus reference TRBV19 and TRBJ2-5, the full variable domain is DGGITQSPKYLFRKEGQNVTLSCEQNLNHDAMYWYRQDPGQGLRLIYYSQIVNDFQKGDIAEGYSVSREKKESFPLTVTSAQKNPTAFYLCASSRTTDRGGQYFGPGTRLLVL.

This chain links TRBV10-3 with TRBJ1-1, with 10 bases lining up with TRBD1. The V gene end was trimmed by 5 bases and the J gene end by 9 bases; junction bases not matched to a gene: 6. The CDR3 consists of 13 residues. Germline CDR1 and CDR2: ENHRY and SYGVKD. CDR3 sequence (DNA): TGTGCCATCAGTAGGGACAGGGGCACACAAGCTTTCTTT. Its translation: CAISRDRGTQAFF.

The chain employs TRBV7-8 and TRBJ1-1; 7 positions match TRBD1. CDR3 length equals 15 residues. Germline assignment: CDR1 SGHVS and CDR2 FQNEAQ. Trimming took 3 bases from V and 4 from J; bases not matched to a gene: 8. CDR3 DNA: TGTGCCAGCAGCTTTGGACAGGCACGGTCCACTGAAGCTTTCTTT. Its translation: CASSFGQARSTEAFF.

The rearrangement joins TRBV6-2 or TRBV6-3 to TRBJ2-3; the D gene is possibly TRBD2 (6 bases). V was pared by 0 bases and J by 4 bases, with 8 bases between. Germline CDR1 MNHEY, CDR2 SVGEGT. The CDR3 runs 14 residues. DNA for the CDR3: TGTGCCAGCAGTTACTCGTGGGGGGCAGATACGCAGTATTTT. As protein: CASSYSWGADTQYF.

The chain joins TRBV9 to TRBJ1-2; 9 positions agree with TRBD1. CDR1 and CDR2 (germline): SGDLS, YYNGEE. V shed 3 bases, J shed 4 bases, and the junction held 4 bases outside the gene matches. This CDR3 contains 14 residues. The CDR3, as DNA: TGTGCCAGCAGCGGGGGACAGGGAGGCTATGGCTACACCTTC. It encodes CASSGGQGGYGYTF.

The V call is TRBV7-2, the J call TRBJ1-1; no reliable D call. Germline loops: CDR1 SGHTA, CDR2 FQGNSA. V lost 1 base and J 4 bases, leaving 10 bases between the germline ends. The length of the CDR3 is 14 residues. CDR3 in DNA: TGTGCCAGCAGCTTAGGATTCCCCGGCACTGAAGCTTTCTTT. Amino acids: CASSLGFPGTEAFF.

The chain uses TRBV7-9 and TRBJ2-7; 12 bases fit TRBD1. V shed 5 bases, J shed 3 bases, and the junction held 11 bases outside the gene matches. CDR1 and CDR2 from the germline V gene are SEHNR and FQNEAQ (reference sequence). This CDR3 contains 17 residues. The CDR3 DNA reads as TGTGCCAGCAGCCCGAAGGGACAGGGGGCTTCATTCTACGAGCAGTACTTC. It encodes CASSPKGQGASFYEQYF.

The CDR3 coding sequence is TGTGCCAGCAGCTTAGAAGGCGGGACTAGCACAGATACGCAGTATTTT. Its translation: CASSLEGGTSTDTQYF. The V and J genes are TRBV7-6 and TRBJ2-3; a weak D match, TRBD2 (6 bases). CDR1 is SGHVS and CDR2 is FNYEAQ in the germline V gene. The CDR3 has 16 amino acids. V lost 1 base to trimming and J lost 0 bases, with 11 bases between them.